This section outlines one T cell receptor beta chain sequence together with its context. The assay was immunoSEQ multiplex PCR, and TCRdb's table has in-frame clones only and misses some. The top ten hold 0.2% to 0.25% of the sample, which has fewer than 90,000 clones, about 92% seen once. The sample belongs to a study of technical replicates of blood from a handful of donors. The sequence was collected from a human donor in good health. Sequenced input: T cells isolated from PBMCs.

The CDR3 is CASRDRQGTYEQYF. For the CDR3, the DNA is TGCGCCAGCAGGGACCGACAGGGGACCTACGAGCAGTACTTC. The rearrangement joins TRBV5-1 to TRBJ2-7, with 8 bases aligning to TRBD1. The trim removed 5 bases at V and 2 bases at J, leaving 6 bases unmatched. CDR1 and CDR2 (germline): SGHRS, YFSETQ. The CDR3 totals 14 residues.